This TCR beta chain was observed in a study of blood T cell repertoires in COVID-19. The wider study: The cDNA or gDNA used as material had been derived from T cells, B-cell-depleted T cells, or PBMCs.

Cohorts were assigned according to the clinical history that participants reported. The V gene's germline CDR1 is SGDLS and CDR2 YYNGEE. The length of the CDR3 is 15 residues. The V and J ends lost 1 base and 1 base respectively, with 11 bases between them. Profiling relied on immunoSEQ multiplex PCR, and the TCRdb table lists in-frame clones only, not all of them. The sample includes more than 150,000 clones, approximately 83% of them seen just once. V usage is TRBV9 and J usage is TRBJ2-5; a possible D gene is TRBD2 (6 bases). Input material: PBMCs or T cells enriched from blood (not recorded which). The receptor comes from a woman in her sixties or seventies who had recovered from COVID-19. The CDR3 DNA is TGTGCCAGCAGCGTAAATACGGGGGTCCAAGAGACCCAGTACTTC. Amino acids: CASSVNTGVQETQYF.